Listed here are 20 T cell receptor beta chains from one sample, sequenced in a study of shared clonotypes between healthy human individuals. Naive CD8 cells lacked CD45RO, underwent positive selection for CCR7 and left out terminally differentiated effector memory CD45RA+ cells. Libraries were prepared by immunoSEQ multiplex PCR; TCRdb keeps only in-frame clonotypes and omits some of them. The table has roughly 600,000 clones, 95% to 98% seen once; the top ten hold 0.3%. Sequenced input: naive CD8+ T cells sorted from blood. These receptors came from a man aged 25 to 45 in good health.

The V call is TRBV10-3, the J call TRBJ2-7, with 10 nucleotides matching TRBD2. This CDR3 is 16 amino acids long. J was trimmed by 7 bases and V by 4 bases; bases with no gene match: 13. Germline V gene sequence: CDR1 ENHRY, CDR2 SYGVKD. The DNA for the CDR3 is TGTGCCATCAGTGCGGATCTCAGCGGGAGGGCCCATGAGCAGTACTTC. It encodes CAISADLSGRAHEQYF.

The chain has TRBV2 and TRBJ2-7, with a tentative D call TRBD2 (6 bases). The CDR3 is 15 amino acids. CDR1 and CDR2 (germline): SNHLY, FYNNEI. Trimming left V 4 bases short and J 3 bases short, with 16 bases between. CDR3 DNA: TGTGCCAGCAGTGGGTCGGGGGAAACTAACTACGAGCAGTACTTC. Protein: CASSGSGETNYEQYF.

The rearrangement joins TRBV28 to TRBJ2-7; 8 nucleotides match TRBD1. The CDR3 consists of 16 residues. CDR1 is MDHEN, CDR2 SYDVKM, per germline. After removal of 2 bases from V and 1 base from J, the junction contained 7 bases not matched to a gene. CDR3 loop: CASSLRDRGTSYEQYF. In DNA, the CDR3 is TGTGCCAGCAGTTTACGTGACAGGGGAACGTCCTACGAGCAGTACTTC.

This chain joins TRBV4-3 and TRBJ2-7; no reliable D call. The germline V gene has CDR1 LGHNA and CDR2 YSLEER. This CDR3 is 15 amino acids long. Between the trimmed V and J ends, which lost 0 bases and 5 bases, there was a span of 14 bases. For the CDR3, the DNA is TGCGCCAGCAGCCAAGATCGAAGGGCAGCGAACGAGCAGTACTTC. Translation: CASSQDRRAANEQYF.

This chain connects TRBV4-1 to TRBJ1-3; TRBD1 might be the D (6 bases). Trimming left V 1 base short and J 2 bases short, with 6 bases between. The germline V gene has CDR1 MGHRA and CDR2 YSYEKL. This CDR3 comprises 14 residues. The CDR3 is CASSQGTAGNTIYF. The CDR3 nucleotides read TGCGCCAGCAGCCAAGGGACAGCTGGAAACACCATATATTTT.

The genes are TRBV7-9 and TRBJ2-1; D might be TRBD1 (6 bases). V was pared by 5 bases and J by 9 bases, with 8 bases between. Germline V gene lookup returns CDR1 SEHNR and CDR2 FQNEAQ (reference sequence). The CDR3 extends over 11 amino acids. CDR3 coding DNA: TGTGCCAGCAGCGCCAGGGGTGAGCAGTTCTTC. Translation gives CASSARGEQFF.

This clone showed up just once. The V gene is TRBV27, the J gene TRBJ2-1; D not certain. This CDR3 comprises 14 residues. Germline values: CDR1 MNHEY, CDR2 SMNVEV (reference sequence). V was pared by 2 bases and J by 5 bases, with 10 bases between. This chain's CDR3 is CASSLGSLDNEQFF. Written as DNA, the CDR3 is TGTGCCAGCAGTTTAGGCAGTTTGGACAATGAGCAGTTCTTC.

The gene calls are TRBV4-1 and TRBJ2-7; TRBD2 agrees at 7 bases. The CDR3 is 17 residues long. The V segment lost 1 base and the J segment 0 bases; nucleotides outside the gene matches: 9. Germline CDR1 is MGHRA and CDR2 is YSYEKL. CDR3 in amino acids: CASSQGINSGYSYEQYF. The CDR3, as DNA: TGCGCCAGCAGCCAAGGGATCAATAGCGGGTACTCCTACGAGCAGTACTTC.

The CDR3 DNA reads as TGTGCCAGCAGTTTGAACAGGGGCCACGAGCAGTACTTC. Encoded protein: CASSLNRGHEQYF. The chain carries TRBV27 and TRBJ2-7; 7 bases line up with TRBD1. The V gene's germline CDR1 is MNHEY and CDR2 SMNVEV (reference sequence). V was pared by 3 bases and J by 5 bases, with 4 bases of the junction left unmatched. The CDR3 covers 13 residues.

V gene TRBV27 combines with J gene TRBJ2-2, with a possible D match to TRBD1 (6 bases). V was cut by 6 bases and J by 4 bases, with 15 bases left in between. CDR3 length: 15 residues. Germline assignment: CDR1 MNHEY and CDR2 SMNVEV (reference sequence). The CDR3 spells CASRPGTSITGELFF. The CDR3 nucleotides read TGTGCCAGCAGACCAGGGACAAGCATCACCGGGGAGCTGTTTTTT.

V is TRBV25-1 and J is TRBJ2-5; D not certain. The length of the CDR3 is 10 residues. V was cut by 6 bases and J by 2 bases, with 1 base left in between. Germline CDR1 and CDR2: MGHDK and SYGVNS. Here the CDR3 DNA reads TGTGCCAGCAGACAAGAGACCCAGTACTTC. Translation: CASRQETQYF. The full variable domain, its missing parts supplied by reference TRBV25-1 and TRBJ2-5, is EADIYQTPRYLVIGTGKKITLECSQTMGHDKMYWYQQDPGMELHLIHYSYGVNSTEKGDLSSESTVSRIRTEHFPLTLESARPSHTSQYLCASRQETQYFGPGTRLLVL.

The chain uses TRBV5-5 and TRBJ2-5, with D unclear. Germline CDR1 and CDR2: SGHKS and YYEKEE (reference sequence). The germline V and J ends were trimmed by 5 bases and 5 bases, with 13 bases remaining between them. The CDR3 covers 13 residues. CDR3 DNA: TGTGCCAGCAGTCAAAATTCCGTGGAGACCCAGTACTTC. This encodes CASSQNSVETQYF.

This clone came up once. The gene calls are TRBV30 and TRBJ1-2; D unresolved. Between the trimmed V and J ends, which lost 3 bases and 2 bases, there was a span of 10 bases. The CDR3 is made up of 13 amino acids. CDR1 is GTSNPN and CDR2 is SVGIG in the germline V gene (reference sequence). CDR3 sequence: CAWSEPGNYGYTF. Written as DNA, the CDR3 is TGTGCCTGGAGCGAACCTGGAAACTATGGCTACACCTTC.

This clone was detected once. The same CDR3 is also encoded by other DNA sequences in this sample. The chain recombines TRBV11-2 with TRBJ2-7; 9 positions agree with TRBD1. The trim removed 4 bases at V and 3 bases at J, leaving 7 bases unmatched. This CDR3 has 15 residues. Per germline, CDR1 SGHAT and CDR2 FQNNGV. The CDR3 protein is CASSSPGQGDYEQYF. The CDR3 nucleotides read TGTGCCAGCAGCTCGCCGGGACAGGGAGACTACGAGCAGTACTTC.

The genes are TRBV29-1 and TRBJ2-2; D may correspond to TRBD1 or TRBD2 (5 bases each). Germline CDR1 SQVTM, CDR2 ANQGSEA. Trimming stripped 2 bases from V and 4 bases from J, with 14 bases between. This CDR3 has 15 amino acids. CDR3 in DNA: TGCAGCGTTGAACGGCAGGGTCTAGCCACCGGGGAGCTGTTTTTT. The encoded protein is CSVERQGLATGELFF.

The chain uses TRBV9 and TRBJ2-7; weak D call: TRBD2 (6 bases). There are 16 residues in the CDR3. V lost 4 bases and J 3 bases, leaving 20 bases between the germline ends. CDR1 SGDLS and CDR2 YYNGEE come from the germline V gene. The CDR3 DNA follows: TGTGCCAGCAGCCCCTACCCGGGACTGAGAAACTACGAGCAGTACTTC. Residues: CASSPYPGLRNYEQYF. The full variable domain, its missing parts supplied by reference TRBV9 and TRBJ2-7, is DSGVTQTPKHLITATGQRVTLRCSPRSGDLSVYWYQQSLDQGLQFLIQYYNGEERAKGNILERFSAQQFPDLHSELNLSSLELGDSALYFCASSPYPGLRNYEQYFGPGTRLTVT.

This CDR3 reads CASSLGGTSGTEQYF. In nucleotides, the CDR3 is TGTGCCAGCAGCTTAGGAGGGACTAGCGGGACAGAGCAGTACTTC. The V call is TRBV7-8, the J call TRBJ2-7; TRBD2 aligns across 13 bases. Trimming cost V 1 base and J 7 bases; bases outside gene matches: 4. The V gene's germline CDR1 is SGHVS and CDR2 FQNEAQ. CDR3 length: 15 residues.

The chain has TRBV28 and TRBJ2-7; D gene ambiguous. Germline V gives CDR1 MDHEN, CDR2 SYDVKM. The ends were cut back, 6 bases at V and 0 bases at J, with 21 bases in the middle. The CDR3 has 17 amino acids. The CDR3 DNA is TGTGCCAGCAGCCCCACCCTCTTACAAGTCAGCTCCTACGAGCAGTACTTC. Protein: CASSPTLLQVSSYEQYF.

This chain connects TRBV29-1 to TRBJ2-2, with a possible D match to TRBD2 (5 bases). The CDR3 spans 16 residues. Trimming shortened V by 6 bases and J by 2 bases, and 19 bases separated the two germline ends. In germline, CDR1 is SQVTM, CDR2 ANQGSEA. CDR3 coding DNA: TGCAGCGTCCCGAACCCATTGACGGGAAACACCGGGGAGCTGTTTTTT. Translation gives CSVPNPLTGNTGELFF.

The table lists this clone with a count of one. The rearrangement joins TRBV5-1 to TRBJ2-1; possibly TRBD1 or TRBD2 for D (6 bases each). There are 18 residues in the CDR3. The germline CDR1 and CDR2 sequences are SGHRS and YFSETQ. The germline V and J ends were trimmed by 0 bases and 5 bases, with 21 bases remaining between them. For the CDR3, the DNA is TGCGCCAGCAGCTTGGGATGGTTGATTCGGGGGCGAAACAATGAGCAGTTCTTC. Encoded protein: CASSLGWLIRGRNNEQFF.